This TCR beta chain is drawn from a study of T cell responses to AZD1222 COVID-19 vaccine. Findings and caveats of the study: Among spike-specific TCRs, nearly half reportedly target unmutated variant regions. Most donors were white British and more were female, and clonal diversity was possibly underestimated. Baseline antibody screening turned up just 6 or 7 seropositive AZD1222 recipients.

Germline values: CDR1 SGHRS, CDR2 YFSETQ. V was pared by 0 bases and J by 8 bases, with 4 bases of the junction left unmatched. The CDR3 loop spans 14 amino acids. This clone was seen once. Its antigen remains unknown. The data were produced by immunoSEQ multiplex PCR, yet TCRdb's version contains in-frame clones alone and is incomplete. This table holds about 140,000 clones, roughly 90% found once. This material consisted of peripheral blood, taken on day 0 of AZD1222 vaccination. This chain joins TRBV5-1 and TRBJ1-4; TRBD1 matches 7 bases. This TCR came from an adult in good health. The CDR3 is CASSLDPGGEKLFF. For the CDR3, the DNA is TGCGCCAGCAGCTTGGACCCAGGGGGAGAAAAACTGTTTTTT.